The 32 T cell receptor beta chains in this list originate from one sample, sequenced in a study of T cell responses to AZD1222 COVID-19 vaccine (dated by TCRdb to about 2021). Per the publication, the time point label means: baseline before first vaccination. Library prep was done by the immunoSEQ multiplex PCR assay. Imported from immuneACCESS, the table was reduced by TCRdb to in-frame sequences with V and J called. These copies leave out some clones; in studies compared against another copy, an unresolved V gene accounts for under half, and the cause of the remainder is not known. In this sample the table shows about 79,000 clones, around 80% of which occur a single time. Under 25% of the sample is taken by the ten largest. The sample here was peripheral blood, taken on day 0 of AZD1222 vaccination. These receptor sequences come from an adult in good health.

This chain links TRBV13 with TRBJ2-7; D is perhaps TRBD1 or TRBD2 (5 bases each). V was trimmed by 3 bases and J by 5 bases, leaving 14 bases between them. The length of the CDR3 is 14 residues. In germline, CDR1 is PRHDT, CDR2 FYEKMQ (reference sequence). The CDR3 protein is CASSFSSGTDEQYF. The CDR3 nucleotides read TGTGCCAGCAGCTTCTCCTCCGGGACCGACGAGCAGTACTTC.

The chain carries TRBV6-2 or TRBV6-3 and TRBJ2-3; TRBD2 might be the D (7 bases). Trimming removed 5 bases at V and 2 bases at J, with 14 bases between. The CDR3 totals 15 residues. CDR1 is MNHEY and CDR2 is SVGEGT in the germline V gene. CDR3 coding DNA: TGTGCCAGCAGTCCCCTGGGGGGGGCCACAGATACGCAGTATTTT. Encoded protein: CASSPLGGATDTQYF.

The chain carries TRBV6-1 and TRBJ2-2; 9 nucleotides agree with TRBD2. The V gene's germline CDR1 is MNHNS and CDR2 SASEGT. V dropped 1 base and J dropped 8; count of bases not matched to a gene: 8. CDR3 length equals 16 residues. CDR3 DNA: TGTGCCAGCAGTGAAGTTAGTAGCGGGAGTGGGGGGGAGCTGTTTTTT. This encodes CASSEVSSGSGGELFF.

CDR3 in amino acids: CASSPLAGAQETQYF. CDR3 DNA sequence: TGTGCCAGCTCACCTCTAGCGGGGGCGCAAGAGACCCAGTACTTC. The chain employs TRBV18 and TRBJ2-5; 10 positions match TRBD2. V was clipped by 3 bases and J by 2 bases; unmatched bases: 3. The CDR3 has 15 amino acids. Germline CDR1 reads KGHSH; CDR2 reads LQKENI.

J is TRBJ2-2 and V is TRBV2; 9 bases map to TRBD1. This CDR3 contains 15 residues. The ends lost 7 bases at V and 6 bases at J; junction bases unmatched: 9. Germline CDR1 is SNHLY and CDR2 is FYNNEI. CDR3 in amino acids: CASTVGTGYAGELFF. The CDR3 region has the DNA TGTGCCAGCACCGTCGGGACAGGGTATGCCGGGGAGCTGTTTTTT.

The chain carries TRBV9 and TRBJ1-4; TRBD1 aligns across 7 bases. Trimming took 0 bases from V and 5 from J; bases not matched to a gene: 1. Germline values: CDR1 SGDLS, CDR2 YYNGEE. This CDR3 region has 14 residues. CDR3 bases: TGTGCCAGCAGCGTAGCAGGGGGGAATGAAAAACTGTTTTTT. It translates to CASSVAGGNEKLFF.

The rearrangement joins TRBV5-6 to TRBJ2-7; 10 bases map to TRBD1. V dropped 3 bases and J dropped 2; count of bases not matched to a gene: 11. CDR1 and CDR2 (germline): SGHDT, YYEEEE. The CDR3 sequence is 17 residues long. As DNA, the CDR3 is TGTGCCAGCAGCTGGCAGCTGACAGGGGGCATTCCCTACGAGCAGTACTTC. It yields the protein CASSWQLTGGIPYEQYF. The entire variable domain, with the rest obtained from reference TRBV5-6 and TRBJ2-7, is as follows: DAGVTQSPTHLIKTRGQQVTLRCSPKSGHDTVSWYQQALGQGPQFIFQYYEEEERQRGNFPDRFSGHQFPNYSSELNVNALLLGDSALYLCASSWQLTGGIPYEQYFGPGTRLTVT.

The chain employs TRBV19 and TRBJ1-5, with D perhaps TRBD1 (6 bases). V gave up 6 bases and J gave up 5 bases, with 11 bases separating them. CDR3 length equals 13 residues. Germline CDR1 and CDR2: LNHDA and SQIVND (reference sequence). CDR3 in DNA: TGTGCCAGTAGACAGACAGGAGATCAGCCCCAGCATTTT. Encoded protein: CASRQTGDQPQHF.

The chain uses TRBV27 and TRBJ1-2, with D possibly matching TRBD1 (5 bases). The germline CDR1 and CDR2 sequences are MNHEY and SMNVEV (reference sequence). The CDR3 covers 11 residues. V was shortened by 10 bases and J by 4 bases, with 10 bases between the two germline ends. The DNA for the CDR3 is TGTGCCACCTCCCAGGGCTATGGCTACACCTTC. Translated: CATSQGYGYTF.

This chain joins TRBV6-5 and TRBJ1-1, with 7 bases aligning to TRBD1. Germline-derived CDR1 and CDR2 are MNHEY and SVGAGI. This CDR3 contains 12 residues. V gave up 8 bases and J gave up 6 bases; unmatched junction bases: 6. In DNA form, the CDR3 reads TGTGCCAGCGTGGAGGGGGCCCCTGAAGCTTTCTTT. It codes for CASVEGAPEAFF.

This clone has just a few counts. This chain uses TRBV6-1 with TRBJ1-2; 8 bases line up with TRBD1. Germline CDR1 reads MNHNS; CDR2 reads SASEGT. The CDR3 consists of 14 residues. The V gene end was trimmed by 3 bases and the J gene end by 4 bases; junction bases not matched to a gene: 4. The CDR3 nucleotides read TGTGCCAGCAGTGAGACCGACAGGGGCTATGGCTACACCTTC. Encoded protein: CASSETDRGYGYTF.

This clone was seen only a few times. The rearrangement uses TRBV2 and TRBJ1-5; no definite D call. The CDR3 length is 16 residues. Trimming took off 2 bases at V and 2 bases at J, with 13 bases between the two ends. CDR1 SNHLY and CDR2 FYNNEI come from the germline V gene. CDR3 protein: CASSETPSKGNQPQHF. CDR3 DNA: TGTGCCAGCAGTGAAACGCCCTCGAAGGGCAATCAGCCCCAGCATTTT.

The gene calls are TRBV5-4 and TRBJ1-6, with TRBD1 identical over 10 bases. Germline V gives CDR1 SGHNT, CDR2 YYREEE (reference sequence). The CDR3 sequence is 16 residues long. V trimming: 0 bases; J trimming: 3 bases; junction bases outside the gene matches: 0. CDR3 in amino acids: CASSLGTGGYNSPLHF. The CDR3 DNA reads TGTGCCAGCAGCTTGGGGACAGGGGGCTATAATTCACCCCTCCACTTT.

This sequence joins TRBV25-1 and TRBJ1-4; D call uncertain. Germline-derived CDR1 and CDR2 are MGHDK and SYGVNS. The germline V and J ends were trimmed by 6 bases and 5 bases, with 13 bases remaining between them. The CDR3 extends over 14 amino acids. CDR3 protein: CASSLSGANEKLFF. The CDR3 coding sequence is TGTGCCAGCAGCCTATCGGGAGCGAATGAAAAACTGTTTTTT.

This rearrangement joins TRBV5-1 to TRBJ2-2, with D possibly called TRBD1 or TRBD2 (5 bases each). The CDR3 extends over 13 amino acids. Looked up from germline, CDR1 is SGHRS and CDR2 is YFSETQ. Deletions cut 5 bases from V and 9 bases from J, with 14 bases between. CDR3 in amino acids: CASSPQGTRELFF. The CDR3 bases are TGCGCCAGCAGTCCGCAAGGGACCAGGGAGCTGTTTTTT.

Here the CDR3 reads CASSLSAMTGNEQYF. The CDR3 DNA reads as TGTGCCAGCAGTTTATCCGCCATGACAGGGAACGAGCAGTACTTC. V gene TRBV27 combines with J gene TRBJ2-7; 7 bases are a match to TRBD1. The CDR3 runs 15 residues. The trim removed 0 bases at V and 5 bases at J, leaving 7 bases unmatched. The germline V gene has CDR1 MNHEY and CDR2 SMNVEV (reference sequence).

This clone was found a few times. The chain employs TRBV5-1 and TRBJ2-7; either TRBD1 or TRBD2 may fit D (5 bases each). This CDR3 spans 13 amino acids. Germline values: CDR1 SGHRS, CDR2 YFSETQ. V dropped 0 bases and J dropped 5 bases, with 9 bases sitting between them. The CDR3 protein is CASSLGGENEQYF. The CDR3 DNA reads TGCGCCAGCAGCTTGGGAGGGGAAAACGAGCAGTACTTC.

CDR3 bases: TGTGCCAGCAGCTTGGGGCCGGGTAACAATCAGCCCCAGCATTTT. Its translation: CASSLGPGNNQPQHF. The V gene is TRBV5-6, the J gene TRBJ1-5; D is undetermined. The CDR3 covers 15 residues. Looked up from germline, CDR1 is SGHDT and CDR2 is YYEEEE. V was cut by 0 bases and J by 3 bases, with 10 bases left in between.

The chain joins TRBV15 to TRBJ1-6; tentative D call: TRBD1 (5 bases). CDR3 length equals 16 residues. Trimming took 0 bases from V and 11 from J, leaving 17 bases between them. Germline-derived CDR1 and CDR2 are LNHNV and YYDKDF (reference sequence). In DNA, the CDR3 is TGTGCCACCAGCAGAGATACGATCAGGGAATACGCACCCCTCCACTTT. Translating gives CATSRDTIREYAPLHF.

This rearrangement joins TRBV2 to TRBJ2-1, with 10 bases fitting TRBD2. The junction had 4 bases not matched to a gene; V was cut back by 6 bases and J by 5 bases. CDR1 and CDR2 from the germline V gene are SNHLY and FYNNEI. The CDR3 sequence is 14 residues long. CDR3 sequence reads: CASRRGLADNEQFF. The CDR3 DNA reads TGTGCCAGCAGGAGAGGACTAGCGGACAATGAGCAGTTCTTC.

The genes are TRBV5-1 and TRBJ1-2; TRBD1 might be the D (6 bases). The CDR3 runs 15 residues. V was shortened by 0 bases and J by 4 bases, with 13 bases between the two germline ends. Germline CDR1 is SGHRS and CDR2 is YFSETQ. CDR3 sequence (DNA): TGCGCCAGCAGCTTGGTGCCGGACAGCACCTATGGCTACACCTTC. It is translated as CASSLVPDSTYGYTF.

By sample share, this clone is hyperexpanded (1% or more). The V gene is TRBV18, the J gene TRBJ1-1; D is ambiguous. Germline lookup yields CDR1 KGHSH and CDR2 LQKENI. The ends were cut back, 0 bases at V and 6 bases at J, with 8 bases in the middle. CDR3 length: 13 residues. In DNA form, the CDR3 reads TGTGCCAGCTCACCACCTGCGGAAGCTGAAGCTTTCTTT. The encoded protein is CASSPPAEAEAFF.

V is TRBV27 and J is TRBJ1-2; TRBD1 aligns across 8 bases. Germline V gives CDR1 MNHEY, CDR2 SMNVEV (reference sequence). The trim removed 6 bases at V and 1 base at J, leaving 10 bases unmatched. This CDR3 region has 16 residues. CDR3 DNA sequence: TGTGCCAGCAGCCTTCGGACAGGGAGCTATAACTATGGCTACACCTTC. This sequence encodes CASSLRTGSYNYGYTF.

The rearrangement uses TRBV3-1 (or the pseudogene TRBV3-2) and TRBJ2-7, with TRBD1 matching over 9 bases. The germline V gene encodes CDR1 LGHDT and CDR2 YNNKEL (reference sequence). V lost 4 bases, J lost 3 bases, and 13 bases stayed unmatched. This CDR3 contains 17 residues. The CDR3 DNA reads as TGTGCCAGCAGCCTCGATTCTGGACAGGGGTTGAGCTACGAGCAGTACTTC. It translates to CASSLDSGQGLSYEQYF.

The table lists this clone with a count of one. The J gene is TRBJ2-6, the V gene TRBV5-1; D might be TRBD1 (6 bases). Trimming pared 0 bases from V and 0 bases from J, leaving 16 bases between. This CDR3 has 19 amino acids. Per the germline V gene, CDR1 is SGHRS and CDR2 is YFSETQ. The CDR3 sequence: CASSLEGYYRDSGANVLTF. The CDR3 DNA is TGCGCCAGCAGCTTGGAGGGGTATTACAGGGACTCTGGGGCCAACGTCCTGACTTTC. Combining the CDR3 with reference TRBV5-1 and TRBJ2-6 gives the whole variable domain KAGVTQTPRYLIKTRGQQVTLSCSPISGHRSVSWYQQTPGQGLQFLFEYFSETQRNKGNFPGRFSGRQFSNSRSEMNVSTLELGDSALYLCASSLEGYYRDSGANVLTFGAGSRLTVL.

The chain recombines TRBV27 with TRBJ1-6; D might be TRBD1 (5 bases). CDR1 is MNHEY, CDR2 SMNVEV, per germline (reference sequence). This CDR3 region has 15 residues. Trimming left V 5 bases short and J 10 bases short, with 18 bases between. CDR3 region: CASSQGGGSGSPLHF. CDR3 in DNA: TGTGCCAGCAGTCAAGGTGGGGGTTCGGGGTCACCCCTCCACTTT.

CDR3 residues: CASSEAGSSYGYTF. Here the CDR3 DNA reads TGTGCCAGCAGTGAAGCAGGCAGTTCTTATGGCTACACCTTC. The V and J genes are TRBV6-1 and TRBJ1-2; the D is unclear. CDR3 length: 14 amino acids. The germline CDR1 and CDR2 sequences are MNHNS and SASEGT. V was trimmed by 0 bases and J by 5 bases, leaving 10 bases between them.

The chain links TRBV30 to TRBJ2-7; weak D call: TRBD1 (5 bases). Trimming cost V 2 bases and J 6 bases, with 11 bases left between them. Germline loops: CDR1 GTSNPN, CDR2 SVGIG (reference sequence). The CDR3 is 12 residues long. The CDR3 DNA reads as TGTGCCTGGAGTATCGGGCAGGGCGAGCAGTACTTC. Translated, it gives CAWSIGQGEQYF.

In its sample, this clone was seen a few times. The J gene is TRBJ1-2, the V gene TRBV27; maybe TRBD1 (5 bases). From germline, CDR1 is MNHEY and CDR2 SMNVEV (reference sequence). The CDR3 is 16 amino acids. V was pared by 5 bases and J by 0 bases, with 16 bases between. The CDR3 region has the DNA TGTGCCAGCAGTAGGGGCCTCTCGGTAACTAACTATGGCTACACCTTC. Protein product: CASSRGLSVTNYGYTF.

DNA of the CDR3: TGCGCCAGCAGCTTGGTGGGCTTCGGCTATGGCTACACCTTC. This gives the protein CASSLVGFGYGYTF. V is TRBV5-1 and J is TRBJ1-2; D gene unclear. This CDR3 has 14 amino acids. Looked up from germline, CDR1 is SGHRS and CDR2 is YFSETQ. V lost 0 bases, J lost 4 bases, and 10 bases lay in between.

With respect to this clone: At one boundary the junction diverges from the germline segment, which might be a read error. This sequence joins TRBV19 and TRBJ1-1; 8 bases line up with TRBD1. The CDR3 extends over 14 amino acids. Germline V gene data show CDR1 as LNHDA and CDR2 as SQIVND (reference sequence). Here the CDR3 reads CASSMAGQGGETFF. The CDR3 DNA reads as TGTGCCAGTAGTATGGCCGGACAGGGTGGTGAAACTTTCTTT.

This clone was counted only a few times. This chain uses TRBV19 with TRBJ1-3; no firm D call. This CDR3 region has 15 residues. Germline loops: CDR1 LNHDA, CDR2 SQIVND (reference sequence). V lost 2 bases and J lost 0, with 8 bases in between. The chain's CDR3 is CASSIRQISGNTIYF. The CDR3 DNA is TGTGCCAGTAGTATACGGCAGATCTCTGGAAACACCATATATTTT.